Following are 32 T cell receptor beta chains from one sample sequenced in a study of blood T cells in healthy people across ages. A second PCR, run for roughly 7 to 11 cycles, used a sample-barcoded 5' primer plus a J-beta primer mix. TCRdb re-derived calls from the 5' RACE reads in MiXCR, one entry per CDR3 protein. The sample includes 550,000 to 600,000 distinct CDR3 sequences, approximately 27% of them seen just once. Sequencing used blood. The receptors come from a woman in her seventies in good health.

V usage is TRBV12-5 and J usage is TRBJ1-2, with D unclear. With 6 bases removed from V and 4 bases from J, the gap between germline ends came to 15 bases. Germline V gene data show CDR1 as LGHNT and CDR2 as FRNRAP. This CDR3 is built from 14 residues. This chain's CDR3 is CASGAEGKSYGYTF. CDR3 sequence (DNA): TGTGCTAGTGGAGCTGAAGGCAAGAGCTATGGCTACACCTTC.

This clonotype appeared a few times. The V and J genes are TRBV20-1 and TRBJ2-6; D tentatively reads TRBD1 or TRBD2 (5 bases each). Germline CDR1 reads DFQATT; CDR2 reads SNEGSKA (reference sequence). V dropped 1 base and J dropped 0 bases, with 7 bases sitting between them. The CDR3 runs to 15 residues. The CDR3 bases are TGCAGTGCTAGAGGTGGGGGCTCTGGGGCCAACGTCCTGACTTTC. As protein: CSARGGGSGANVLTF.

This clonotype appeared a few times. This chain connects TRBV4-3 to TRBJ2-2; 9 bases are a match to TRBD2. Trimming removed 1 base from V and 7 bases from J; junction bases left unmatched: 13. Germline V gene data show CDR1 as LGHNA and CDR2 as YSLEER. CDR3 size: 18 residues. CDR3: CASSQVGTAGGRNGELFF. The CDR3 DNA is TGCGCCAGCAGCCAAGTGGGAACGGCGGGGGGGCGGAACGGGGAGCTGTTTTTT.

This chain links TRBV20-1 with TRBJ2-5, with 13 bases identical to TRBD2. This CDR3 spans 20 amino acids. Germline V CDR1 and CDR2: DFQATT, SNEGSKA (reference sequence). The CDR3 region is CSVGGRTPGTSGVYGGTQYF. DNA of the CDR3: TGCAGCGTTGGGGGGCGGACCCCAGGGACTAGCGGGGTATACGGGGGGACCCAGTACTTC.

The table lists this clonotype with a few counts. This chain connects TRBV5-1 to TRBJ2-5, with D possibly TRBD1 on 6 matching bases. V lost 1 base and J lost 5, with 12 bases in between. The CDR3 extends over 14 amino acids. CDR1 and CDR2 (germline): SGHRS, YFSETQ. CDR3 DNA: TGCGCCAGCAGCTTGCAGACAGGTCCGGAGACCCAGTACTTC. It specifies CASSLQTGPETQYF.

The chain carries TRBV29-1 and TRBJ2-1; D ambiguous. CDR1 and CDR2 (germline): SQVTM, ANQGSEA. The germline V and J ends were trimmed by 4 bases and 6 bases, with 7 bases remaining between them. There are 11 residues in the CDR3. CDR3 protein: CSVGLFNEQFF. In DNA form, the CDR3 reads TGCAGCGTTGGACTCTTCAATGAGCAGTTCTTC.

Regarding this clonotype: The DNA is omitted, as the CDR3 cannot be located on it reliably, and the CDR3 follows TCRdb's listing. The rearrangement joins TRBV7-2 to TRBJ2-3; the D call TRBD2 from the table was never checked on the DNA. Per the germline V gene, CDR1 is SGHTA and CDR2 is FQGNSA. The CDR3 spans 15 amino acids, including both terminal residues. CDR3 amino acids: CASSLVAGGTDTRYF.

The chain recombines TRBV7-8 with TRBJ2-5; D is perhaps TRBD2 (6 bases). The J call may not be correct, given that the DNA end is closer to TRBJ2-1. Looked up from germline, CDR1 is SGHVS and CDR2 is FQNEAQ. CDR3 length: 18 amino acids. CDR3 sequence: CASSLVRELAGIYNEQFF. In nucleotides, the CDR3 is TGTGCCAGCAGCTTAGTTAGGGAACTGGCGGGGATCTACAATGAGCAGTTCTTC.

The CDR3 loop reads CASSFQGPREQYF. CDR3 nucleotide sequence: TGTGCCAGCAGCTTTCAGGGGCCTCGCGAGCAGTACTTC. This chain connects TRBV11-2 to TRBJ2-7; tentatively, D is TRBD1 (6 bases). The CDR3 is 13 amino acids. The germline gives CDR1 SGHAT, CDR2 FQNNGV. Trimming shortened V by 3 bases and J by 6 bases, and 12 bases separated the two germline ends.

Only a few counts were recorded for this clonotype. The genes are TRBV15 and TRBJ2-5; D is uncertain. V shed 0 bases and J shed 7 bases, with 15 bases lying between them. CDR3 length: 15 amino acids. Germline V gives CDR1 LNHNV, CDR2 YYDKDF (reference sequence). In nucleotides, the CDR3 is TGTGCCACCAGCAGAGATCAAATCGGCGTTGTGACCCAGTACTTC. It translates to CATSRDQIGVVTQYF.

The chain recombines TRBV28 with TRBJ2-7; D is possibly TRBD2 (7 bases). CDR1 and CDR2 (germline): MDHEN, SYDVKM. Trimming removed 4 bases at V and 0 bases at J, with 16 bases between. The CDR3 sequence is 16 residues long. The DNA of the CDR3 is TGTGCCAGCAGTTGGGGGCCGGGACTAAGCTCCTACGAGCAGTACTTC. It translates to CASSWGPGLSSYEQYF.

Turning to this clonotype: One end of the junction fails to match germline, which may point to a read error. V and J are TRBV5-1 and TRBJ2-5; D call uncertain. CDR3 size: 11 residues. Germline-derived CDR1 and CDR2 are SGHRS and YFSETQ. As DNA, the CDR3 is TGCGCCAGCAGCTATGACCGCGACCTGTTCTTC. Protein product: CASSYDRDLFF.

CDR3 sequence: CAGGGGANVLTF. The CDR3 DNA sequence: TGTGCCGGCGGAGGAGGGGCCAACGTCCTGACTTTC. The V and J genes are TRBV7-9 and TRBJ2-6; TRBD2 might be the D (5 bases). V lost 11 bases to trimming and J lost 4 bases, with 9 bases between them. This CDR3 region has 12 residues. Germline values: CDR1 SEHNR, CDR2 FQNEAQ (reference sequence).

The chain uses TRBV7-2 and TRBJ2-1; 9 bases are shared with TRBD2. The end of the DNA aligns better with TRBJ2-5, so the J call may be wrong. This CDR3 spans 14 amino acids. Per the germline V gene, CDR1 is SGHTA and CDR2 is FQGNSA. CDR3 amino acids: CASSKTSGGETQYF. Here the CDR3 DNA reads TGTGCCAGCAGCAAGACTAGCGGTGGGGAGACCCAGTACTTC.

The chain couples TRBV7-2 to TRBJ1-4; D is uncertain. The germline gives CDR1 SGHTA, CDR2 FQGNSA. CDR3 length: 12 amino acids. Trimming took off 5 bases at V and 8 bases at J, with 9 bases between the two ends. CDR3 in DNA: TGTGCCAGCAGCCCGACGGACGAAAAACTGTTTTTT. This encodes CASSPTDEKLFF.

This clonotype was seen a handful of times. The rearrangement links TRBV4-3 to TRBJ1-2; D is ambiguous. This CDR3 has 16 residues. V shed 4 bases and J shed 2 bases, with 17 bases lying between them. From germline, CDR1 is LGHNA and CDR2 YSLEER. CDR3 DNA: TGCGCCAGCAGCCCACTTCCTGCAGGTGACAACTATGGCTACACCTTC. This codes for CASSPLPAGDNYGYTF.

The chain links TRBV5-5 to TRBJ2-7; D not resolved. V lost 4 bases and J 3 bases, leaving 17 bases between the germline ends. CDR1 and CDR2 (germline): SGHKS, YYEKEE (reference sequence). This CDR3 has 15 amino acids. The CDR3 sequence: CASSPVGNSDYEQYF. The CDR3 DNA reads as TGTGCCAGCAGCCCCGTGGGGAATTCAGACTACGAGCAGTACTTC. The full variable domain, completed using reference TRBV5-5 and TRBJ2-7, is DAGVTQSPTHLIKTRGQQVTLRCSPISGHKSVSWYQQVLGQGPQFIFQYYEKEERGRGNFPDRFSARQFPNYSSELNVNALLLGDSALYLCASSPVGNSDYEQYFGPGTRLTVT.

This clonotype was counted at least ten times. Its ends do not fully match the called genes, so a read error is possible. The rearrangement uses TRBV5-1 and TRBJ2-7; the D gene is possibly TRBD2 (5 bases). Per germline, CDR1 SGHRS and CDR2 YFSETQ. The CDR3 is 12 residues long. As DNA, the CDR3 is TGTGCCAGCAGTTTAGAGGGATACGAGCAGTACTTC. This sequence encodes CASSLEGYEQYF.

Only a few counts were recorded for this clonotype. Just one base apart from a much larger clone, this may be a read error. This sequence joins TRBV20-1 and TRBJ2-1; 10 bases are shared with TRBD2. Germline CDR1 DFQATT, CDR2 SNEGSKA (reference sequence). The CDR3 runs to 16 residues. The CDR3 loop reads CSASWLAGDSHNEQFF. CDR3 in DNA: TGCAGTGCTAGCTGGCTAGCGGGGGACTCCCACAATGAGCAGTTCTTC.

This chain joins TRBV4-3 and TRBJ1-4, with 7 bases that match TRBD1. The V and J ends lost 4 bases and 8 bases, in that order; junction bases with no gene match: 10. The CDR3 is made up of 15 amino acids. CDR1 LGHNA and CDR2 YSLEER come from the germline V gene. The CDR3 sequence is CASSRLTGRGEKLFF. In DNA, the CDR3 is TGCGCCAGCAGCCGTTTGACAGGGCGAGGAGAAAAACTGTTTTTT.

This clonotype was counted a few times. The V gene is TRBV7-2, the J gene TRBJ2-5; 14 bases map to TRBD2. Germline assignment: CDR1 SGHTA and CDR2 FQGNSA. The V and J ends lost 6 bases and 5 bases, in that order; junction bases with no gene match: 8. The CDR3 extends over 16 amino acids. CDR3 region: CASSRTSGGTRETQYF. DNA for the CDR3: TGTGCCAGCAGTCGGACTAGCGGGGGGACGAGGGAGACCCAGTACTTC.

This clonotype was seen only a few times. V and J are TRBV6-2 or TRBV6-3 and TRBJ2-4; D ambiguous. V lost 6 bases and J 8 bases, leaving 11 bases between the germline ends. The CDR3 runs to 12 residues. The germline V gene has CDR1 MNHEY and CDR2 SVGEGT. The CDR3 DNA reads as TGTGCCAGCAGGGACGGGTTAGACATTCAGTACTTC. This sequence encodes CASRDGLDIQYF.

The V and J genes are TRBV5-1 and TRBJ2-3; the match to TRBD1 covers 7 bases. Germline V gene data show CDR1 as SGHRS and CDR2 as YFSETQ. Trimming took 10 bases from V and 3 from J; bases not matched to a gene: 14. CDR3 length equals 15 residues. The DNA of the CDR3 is TGCGCCTGGAACGACGGCAGGGGGAAGACAGATACGCAGTATTTT. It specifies CAWNDGRGKTDTQYF.

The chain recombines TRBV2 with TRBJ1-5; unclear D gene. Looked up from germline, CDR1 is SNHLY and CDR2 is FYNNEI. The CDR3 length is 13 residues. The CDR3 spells CVTALDSNQPQHF. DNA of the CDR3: TGTGTCACGGCGCTCGATAGCAATCAGCCCCAGCATTTT.

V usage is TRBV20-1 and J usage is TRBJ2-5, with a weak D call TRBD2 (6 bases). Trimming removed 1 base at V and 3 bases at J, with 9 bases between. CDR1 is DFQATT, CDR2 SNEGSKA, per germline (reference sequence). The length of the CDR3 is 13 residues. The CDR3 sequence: CSARVGGKETQYF. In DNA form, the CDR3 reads TGCAGTGCTAGAGTAGGAGGGAAAGAGACCCAGTACTTC.

In DNA form, the CDR3 reads TGTGCCAGCACGACGGGACCTTCCACAGATACGCAGTATTTT. Its translation: CASTTGPSTDTQYF. The chain recombines TRBV9 with TRBJ2-3; either TRBD1 or TRBD2 may supply D (5 bases each). CDR1 and CDR2 (germline): SGDLS, YYNGEE. The V and J ends lost 6 bases and 2 bases respectively, with 13 bases between them. CDR3 length: 14 amino acids. The full variable domain, its missing parts supplied by reference TRBV9 and TRBJ2-3, is DSGVTQTPKHLITATGQRVTLRCSPRSGDLSVYWYQQSLDQGLQFLIQYYNGEERAKGNILERFSAQQFPDLHSELNLSSLELGDSALYFCASTTGPSTDTQYFGPGTRLTVL.

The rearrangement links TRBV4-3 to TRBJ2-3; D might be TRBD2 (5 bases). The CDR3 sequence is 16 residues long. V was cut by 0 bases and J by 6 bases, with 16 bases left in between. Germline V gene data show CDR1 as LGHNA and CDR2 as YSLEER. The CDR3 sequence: CASSQDRARRADTQYF. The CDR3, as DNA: TGCGCCAGCAGCCAAGATAGGGCTAGGCGGGCTGATACGCAGTATTTT.

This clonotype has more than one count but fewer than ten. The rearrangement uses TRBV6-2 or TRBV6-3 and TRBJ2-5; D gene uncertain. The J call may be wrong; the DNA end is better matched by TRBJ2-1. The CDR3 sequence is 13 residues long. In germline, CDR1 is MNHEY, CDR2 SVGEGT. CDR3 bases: TGTGCCAGCACCCCGACAAACGCCGGTGGGCAGTTCTTC. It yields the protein CASTPTNAGGQFF.

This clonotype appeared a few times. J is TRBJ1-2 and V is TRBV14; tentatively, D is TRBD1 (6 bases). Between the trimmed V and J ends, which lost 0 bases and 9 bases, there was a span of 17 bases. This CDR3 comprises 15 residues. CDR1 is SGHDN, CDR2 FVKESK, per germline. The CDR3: CASSQDSWDKRSYTF. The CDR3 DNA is TGTGCCAGCAGCCAAGATAGTTGGGACAAGAGGAGCTACACCTTC.

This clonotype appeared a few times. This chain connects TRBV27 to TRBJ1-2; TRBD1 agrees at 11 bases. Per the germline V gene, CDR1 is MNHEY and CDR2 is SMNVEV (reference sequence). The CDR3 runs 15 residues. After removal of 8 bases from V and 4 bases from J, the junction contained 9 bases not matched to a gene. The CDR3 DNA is TGTGCCAGCTGGACAGGGGGCGCCTTCCTCTATGGCTACACCTTC. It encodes CASWTGGAFLYGYTF.

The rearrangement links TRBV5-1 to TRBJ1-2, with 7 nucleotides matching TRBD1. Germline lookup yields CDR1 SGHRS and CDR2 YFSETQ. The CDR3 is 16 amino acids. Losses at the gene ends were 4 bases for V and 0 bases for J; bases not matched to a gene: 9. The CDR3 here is CASSTQHGTANYGYTF. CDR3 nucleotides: TGCGCCAGCAGCACACAACATGGGACAGCTAACTATGGCTACACCTTC.

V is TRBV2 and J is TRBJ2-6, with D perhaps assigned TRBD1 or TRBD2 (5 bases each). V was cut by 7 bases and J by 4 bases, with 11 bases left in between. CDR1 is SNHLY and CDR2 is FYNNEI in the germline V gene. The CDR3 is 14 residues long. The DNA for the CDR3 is TGTGCCAGCACCGGGGACGGGGGGGCCAACGTCCTGACTTTC. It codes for CASTGDGGANVLTF.